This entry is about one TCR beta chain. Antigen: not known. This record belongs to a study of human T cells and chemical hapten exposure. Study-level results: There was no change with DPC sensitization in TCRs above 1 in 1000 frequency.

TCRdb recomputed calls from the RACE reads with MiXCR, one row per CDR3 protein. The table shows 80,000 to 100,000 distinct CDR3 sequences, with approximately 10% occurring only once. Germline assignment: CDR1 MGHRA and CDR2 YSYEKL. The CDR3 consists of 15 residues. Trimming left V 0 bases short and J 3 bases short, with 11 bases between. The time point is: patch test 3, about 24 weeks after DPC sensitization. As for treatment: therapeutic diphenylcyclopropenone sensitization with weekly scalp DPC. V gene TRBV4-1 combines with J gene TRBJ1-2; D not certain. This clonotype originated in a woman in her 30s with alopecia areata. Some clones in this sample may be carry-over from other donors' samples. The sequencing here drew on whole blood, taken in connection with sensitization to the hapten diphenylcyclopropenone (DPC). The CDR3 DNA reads TGCGCCAGCAGCCAAGATACAGTGGTAGACTATGGCTACACCTTC. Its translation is CASSQDTVVDYGYTF.